This record looks at one T cell receptor (beta chain) sequence and its context. In the same sample, other DNA sequences code for this CDR3. The sample is drawn from a study of shared clonotypes between healthy human individuals. CDR3 length: 13 amino acids. Per germline, CDR1 SGDLS and CDR2 YYNGEE. V was pared by 0 bases and J by 4 bases, with 6 bases between. The method was immunoSEQ multiplex PCR; TCRdb's version includes in-frame clones alone and lacks a portion of them. The data contain around 1.1 million clones, about four fifths of them seen just once; the ten biggest clones take up around 0.61%.

This TCR was recovered from a young man in good health. Some clones in this sample may be carry-over from other donors' samples. Sequenced material: memory CD4+ T cells from PBMCs. Subset indicated: CD45RA-negative fraction. The V and J genes are TRBV9 and TRBJ2-3, with unresolved D. The chain's CDR3 is CASSVGSPDTQYF. The CDR3 DNA follows: TGTGCCAGCAGCGTAGGTTCTCCAGATACGCAGTATTTT.